This section outlines one T cell receptor (beta chain) sequence together with its context. Its antigen is unidentified. This PCR relied on a set of 60 Vbeta primers and 13 Jbeta primers. The repertoire was sequenced with immunoSEQ multiplex PCR; TCRdb's copy has only in-frame clones and lacks some. The sample contains 110,000 or so clones, about 86% of which appear only once. Those who donated were healthy bone marrow donors. Germline trimming cut 1 base from V and 2 bases from J; bases unmatched to any gene: 7. The length of the CDR3 is 16 residues. The germline V gene encodes CDR1 LNHNV and CDR2 YYDKDF (reference sequence). These data originate in a study of cytomegalovirus exposure and HLA in healthy donors. Study-wide results and limits: For TCR beta chains, V- and J-gene trimming was later linked to a missense DCLRE1C variant. Most TCR beta V segments were productive about 87% or about 30% of the time in an earlier analysis. A highly shared variant cluster was judged a likely technical artifact.

The J gene is TRBJ2-5, the V gene TRBV15, with 7 nucleotides matching TRBD2. Sequences were obtained from PBMCs. This receptor was taken from a middle-aged woman in good health and CMV-seronegative. In DNA form, the CDR3 reads TGTGCCACCAGCAGAGGGTCGGGGGGAGGTCAAGAGACCCAGTACTTC. This codes for CATSRGSGGGQETQYF. The full variable domain, completed using reference TRBV15 and TRBJ2-5, is DAMVIQNPRYQVTQFGKPVTLSCSQTLNHNVMYWYQQKSSQAPKLLFHYYDKDFNNEADTPDNFQSRRPNTSFCFLDIRSPGLGDTAMYLCATSRGSGGGQETQYFGPGTRLLVL.